The sequence of this TCR beta chain was determined in a study of blood T cell repertoires in COVID-19. Study context: The United States, Italy and Spain were the sources of the acute and convalescent COVID-19 samples. From T cells, B-cell-depleted T cells, or PBMCs came the material, which was cDNA or gDNA.

Libraries were prepared by immunoSEQ multiplex PCR; TCRdb keeps only in-frame clonotypes and omits some of them. This sample has 150,000 to 200,000 clones, with roughly 80% found just once. V was clipped by 1 base and J by 4 bases, with 16 bases between them. The CDR3 runs to 15 residues. Per the germline V gene, CDR1 is GTSNPN and CDR2 is SVGIG (reference sequence). This receptor was identified in a woman in her seventies with COVID-19, enrolled during active disease. The chain employs TRBV30 and TRBJ1-2; maybe TRBD1 (6 bases). Sequences were obtained from peripheral blood. CDR3: CAWSAIQGGGYGYTF. The CDR3 bases are TGTGCCTGGAGTGCCATACAGGGAGGGGGCTATGGCTACACCTTC.